This is a list of T cell receptor beta chains from one sample in a study of human T cells and chemical hapten exposure. TCRdb called the RACE reads again in MiXCR, with one record for every CDR3 protein. The repertoire holds about 50,000 distinct CDR3 sequences, with more than 9% as singletons. The sample here was whole blood, taken in connection with sensitization to the hapten diphenylcyclopropenone (DPC). These receptors all stem from a woman in her 50s with alopecia areata. Some clones in this sample may be carry-over from other donors' samples. Both conserved end residues are part of each CDR3. The D gene is left open where the match is weak. The size field is filled for only some rows; it gives once, few, many or a size class.

size | J | D | V | CDR3 | DNA
few | TRBJ2-3 | TRBD1 | TRBV5-5 | CASSLRTGGTDTQYF | TGTGCCAGCAGCTTGCGGACAGGGGGCACAGATACGCAGTATTTT
few | TRBJ2-4 | TRBD1 | TRBV7-2 | CASTEGQGLAKNIQYF | TGTGCCAGCACCGAGGGACAGGGTTTGGCCAAAAACATTCAGTACTTC
few | TRBJ1-1 | NA | TRBV28 | CASSSGHPNTEAFF | TGTGCCAGCAGTTCTGGACACCCCAACACTGAAGCTTTCTTT
NA | TRBJ1-5 | NA | TRBV28 | CASSPMNQPQHF | TGTGCCAGCAGCCCCATGAATCAGCCCCAGCATTTT
few | TRBJ1-2 | NA | TRBV9 | CASSVGTADGYTF | TGTGCCAGCAGCGTAGGCACAGCCGATGGCTACACCTTC
many | TRBJ2-1 | TRBD1 | TRBV20-1 | CSARDPVGTGTYNEQFF | TGCAGTGCTAGAGACCCGGTCGGGACAGGGACCTACAATGAGCAGTTCTTC
NA | TRBJ2-1 | TRBD1 | TRBV5-4 | CASSFPRTGYNEQFF | TGTGCCAGCAGCTTCCCGCGGACAGGATACAATGAGCAGTTCTTC
many | TRBJ1-5 | NA | TRBV12-3/TRBV12-4 | CASSSYPNQPQHF | TGTGCCAGCAGTTCCTATCCCAATCAGCCCCAGCATTTT
NA | TRBJ2-1 | TRBD2 | TRBV6-5 | CASSYSAGGGNEQFF | TGTGCCAGCAGTTACTCAGCGGGAGGGGGGAATGAGCAGTTCTTC
NA | TRBJ2-2 | TRBD2 | TRBV7-6 | CASSRRTSLNTGELFF | TGTGCCAGCAGCCGCCGGACTAGCCTAAACACCGGGGAGCTGTTTTTT
few | TRBJ1-2 | NA | TRBV6-5 | CASSYRQGNYGYTF | TGTGCCAGCAGTTACCGGCAGGGGAACTATGGCTACACCTTC
many | TRBJ1-1 | NA | TRBV18 | CASSLVNTEAFF | TGTGCCAGCTCACTAGTGAACACTGAAGCTTTCTTT
few | TRBJ2-7 | NA | TRBV5-1 | CASSLVGGHEQYF | TGCGCCAGCAGCTTGGTCGGGGGCCACGAGCAGTACTTC
many | TRBJ1-2 | TRBD1 | TRBV3-1 | CASSQGGTGSYGYTF | TGTGCCAGCAGCCAAGGGGGGACAGGGAGCTATGGCTACACCTTC
few | TRBJ2-3 | NA | TRBV5-1 | CASSLARDSTDTQYF | TGCGCCAGCAGCTTGGCTCGGGACTCCACAGATACGCAGTATTTT
many | TRBJ1-2 | NA | TRBV5-6 | CASSGDGYTF | TGTGCCAGCAGCGGTGATGGCTACACCTTC
NA | TRBJ1-1 | TRBD1 | TRBV11-2 | CASSSTGARSTEAFF | TGTGCCAGCAGCTCCACAGGGGCCCGGAGCACTGAAGCTTTCTTT
NA | TRBJ2-2 | NA | TRBV11-3 | CASSLDRDTGELFF | TGTGCCAGCAGCTTAGATCGGGACACCGGGGAGCTGTTTTTT
NA | TRBJ2-5 | TRBD2 | TRBV6-2/TRBV6-3 | CASSSGLAGTKETQYF | TGTGCCAGCAGTTCGGGACTAGCGGGGACAAAAGAGACCCAGTACTTC